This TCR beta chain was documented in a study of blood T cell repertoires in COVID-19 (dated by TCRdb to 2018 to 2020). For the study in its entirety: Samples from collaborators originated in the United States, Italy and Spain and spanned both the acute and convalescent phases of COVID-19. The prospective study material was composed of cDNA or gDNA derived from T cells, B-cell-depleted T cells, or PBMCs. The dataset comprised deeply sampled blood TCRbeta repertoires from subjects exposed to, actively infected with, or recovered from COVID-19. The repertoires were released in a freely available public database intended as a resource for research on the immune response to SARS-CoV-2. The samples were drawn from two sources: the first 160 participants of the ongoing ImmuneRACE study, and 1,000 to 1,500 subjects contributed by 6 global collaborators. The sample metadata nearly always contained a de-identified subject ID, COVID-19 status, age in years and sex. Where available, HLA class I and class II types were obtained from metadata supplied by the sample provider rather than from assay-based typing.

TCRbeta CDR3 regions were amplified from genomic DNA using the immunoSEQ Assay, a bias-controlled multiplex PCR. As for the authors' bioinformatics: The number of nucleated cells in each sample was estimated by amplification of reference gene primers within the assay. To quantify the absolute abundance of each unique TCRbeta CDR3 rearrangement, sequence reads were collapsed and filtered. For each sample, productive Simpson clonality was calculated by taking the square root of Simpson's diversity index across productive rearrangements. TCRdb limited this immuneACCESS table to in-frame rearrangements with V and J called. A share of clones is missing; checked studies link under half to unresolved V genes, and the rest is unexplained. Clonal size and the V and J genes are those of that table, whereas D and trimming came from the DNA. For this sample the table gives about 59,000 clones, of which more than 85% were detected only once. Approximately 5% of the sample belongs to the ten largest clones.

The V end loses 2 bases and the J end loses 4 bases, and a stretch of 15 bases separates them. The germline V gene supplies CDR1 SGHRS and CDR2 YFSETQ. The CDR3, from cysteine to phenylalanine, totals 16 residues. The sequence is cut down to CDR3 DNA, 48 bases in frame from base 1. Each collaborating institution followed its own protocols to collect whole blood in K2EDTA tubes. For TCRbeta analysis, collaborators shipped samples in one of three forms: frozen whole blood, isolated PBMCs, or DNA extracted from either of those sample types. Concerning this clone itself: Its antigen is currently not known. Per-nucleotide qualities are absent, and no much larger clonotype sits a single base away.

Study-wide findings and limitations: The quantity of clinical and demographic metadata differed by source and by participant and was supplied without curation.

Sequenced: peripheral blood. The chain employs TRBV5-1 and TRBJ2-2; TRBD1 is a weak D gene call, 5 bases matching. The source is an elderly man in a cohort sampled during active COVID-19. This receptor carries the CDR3 CASSLIGQGITGELFF. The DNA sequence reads TGCGCCAGCAGCTTAATAGGGCAGGGAATCACCGGGGAGCTGTTTTTT.